This T cell receptor (beta chain) originates from a study of T cell repertoires in cytomegalovirus infection. Study summary: An indication of both CMV infection and matching HLA type came from public TCR beta signatures.

Study-wide results and caveats: The cumulative frequency of public TCR beta families identified carriers of CMV plus the relevant HLA.

Via MiXCR, TCRdb re-called the reads, giving one row per CDR3 protein. The table shows approximately 990,000 distinct CDR3 sequences, with approximately 31% occurring only once. This clonotype showed up just a few times. The antigen remains unidentified. One end of the junction is discordant with germline, which a read error may explain. This receptor was identified in a human donor in good health (CMV status not recorded). Some clones in this sample may be carry-over from other donors' samples. The material sequenced was cultured CD8+ T cells from PBMCs, taken from culture after CMV antigen stimulation.

The CDR3 loop reads CASSSQGAPIF. The CDR3 nucleotides are TGTGCCAGCAGTTCCCAGGGGGCGCCGATTTTT. The genes are TRBV12-3 or TRBV12-4 and TRBJ2-2; 8 bases line up with TRBD1. The CDR3 has 11 residues.